The 32 T cell receptor beta chains in this list originate from one sample, sequenced in a study of human T cells and chemical hapten exposure. TCRdb recomputed calls from the RACE reads with MiXCR, one row per CDR3 protein. The top ten clones hold more than 1.3% of a sample with approximately 71,000 distinct CDR3 sequences, approximately 12% of them seen once. Time point reported: patch test 3, about 24 weeks after DPC sensitization. Treatment described: therapeutic diphenylcyclopropenone sensitization with weekly scalp DPC. Sample: whole blood, taken in connection with sensitization to the hapten diphenylcyclopropenone (DPC). Receptors were obtained from a woman between 45 and 65 years old with alopecia areata. Some clones in this sample may be carry-over from other donors' samples.

This clonotype was counted only a few times. CDR3 DNA sequence: TGTGCCAGCAGCACACAGGGCGTACTCTCCTACGAGCAGTACTTC. It translates to CASSTQGVLSYEQYF. J is TRBJ2-7 and V is TRBV27, with a tentative D call TRBD1 (6 bases). The CDR3 runs 15 residues. V was cut by 6 bases and J by 0 bases, with 15 bases left in between. Per the germline V gene, CDR1 is MNHEY and CDR2 is SMNVEV (reference sequence).

This clonotype was observed many times. The chain links TRBV5-6 to TRBJ2-3; D perhaps matches TRBD1 (6 bases). Germline-derived CDR1 and CDR2 are SGHDT and YYEEEE. V lost 3 bases, J lost 4 bases, and 12 bases lay in between. The CDR3 runs to 14 residues. The CDR3 spells CASSYRDLPDTQYF. DNA for the CDR3: TGTGCCAGCAGCTACAGGGACCTGCCAGATACGCAGTATTTT.

The V and J genes are TRBV15 and TRBJ1-6, with 7 bases lining up with TRBD1. With 5 bases clipped from V and 5 bases from J, the junction kept 3 bases outside the gene matches. The CDR3 has 14 residues. The V gene's germline CDR1 is LNHNV and CDR2 YYDKDF (reference sequence). The CDR3 nucleotides are TGTGCCACCAGCTCGGGACAGAATAATTCACCCCTCCACTTT. Protein product: CATSSGQNNSPLHF.

The table lists this clonotype with many counts. The genes are TRBV7-9 and TRBJ1-5; 7 positions agree with TRBD1. Germline V gene lookup returns CDR1 SEHNR and CDR2 FQNEAQ (reference sequence). The CDR3 runs 14 residues. With V trimmed by 1 base and J by 5 bases, 2 bases remained unmatched. The CDR3 DNA sequence: TGTGCCAGCAGCTTAGGACAGGGATATCAGCCCCAGCATTTT. It encodes CASSLGQGYQPQHF.

The chain has TRBV7-2 and TRBJ2-1; the match to TRBD2 covers 8 bases. J was trimmed by 4 bases and V by 5 bases; bases with no gene match: 7. CDR1 and CDR2 from the germline V gene are SGHTA and FQGNSA. The CDR3 covers 15 residues. CDR3 nucleotide sequence: TGTGCCAGCAGCCAAAGCCGCGGGGGGTACAATGAGCAGTTCTTC. It yields the protein CASSQSRGGYNEQFF. The variable domain in full, completed from reference TRBV7-2 and TRBJ2-1, reads GAGVSQSPSNKVTEKGKDVELRCDPISGHTALYWYRQSLGQGLEFLIYFQGNSAPDKSGLPSDRFSAERTGGSVSTLTIQRTQQEDSAVYLCASSQSRGGYNEQFFGPGTRLTVL.

This clonotype was observed many times. The rearrangement links TRBV7-9 to TRBJ1-1; perhaps TRBD1 as D (6 bases). Germline CDR1 SEHNR, CDR2 FQNEAQ (reference sequence). The CDR3 sequence is 15 residues long. V dropped 5 bases and J dropped 1 base, with 14 bases sitting between them. The CDR3 spells CASSPRTEPNTEAFF. The CDR3 coding sequence is TGTGCCAGCAGCCCACGGACAGAGCCGAACACTGAAGCTTTCTTT.

This sequence joins TRBV9 and TRBJ2-3; 8 nucleotides align to TRBD2. J gave up 2 bases and V 0 bases, and 5 bases lay outside the gene matches. Germline-derived CDR1 and CDR2 are SGDLS and YYNGEE. This CDR3 comprises 16 residues. Here the CDR3 reads CASSVGAGAYTDTQYF. For the CDR3, the DNA is TGTGCCAGCAGCGTAGGAGCGGGGGCCTACACAGATACGCAGTATTTT.

This clonotype showed up just a few times. The V call is TRBV29-1, the J call TRBJ2-7; 14 bases agree with TRBD2. The CDR3 loop spans 16 amino acids. J lost 5 bases, V lost 5 bases, and 11 bases had no gene match. In germline, CDR1 is SQVTM, CDR2 ANQGSEA. CDR3 in DNA: TGCAGCGTTTCCCGTACTGGGACTAGCGGGAGCCACGAGCAGTACTTC. This sequence encodes CSVSRTGTSGSHEQYF.

CDR3: CASSSWGTGGKDTQYF. In nucleotides, the CDR3 is TGTGCCAGCAGTTCATGGGGGACAGGGGGCAAAGATACGCAGTATTTT. The chain carries TRBV28 and TRBJ2-3; 12 nucleotides match TRBD1. The CDR3 sequence is 16 residues long. The J segment lost 5 bases and the V segment lost 4 bases, leaving 7 bases of the junction unmatched. Germline lookup yields CDR1 MDHEN and CDR2 SYDVKM.

This clonotype was seen many times. The chain employs TRBV11-2 and TRBJ2-3; the D is unclear. The CDR3 contains 15 residues. Germline-derived CDR1 and CDR2 are SGHAT and FQNNGV. V lost 5 bases and J 3 bases, leaving 15 bases between the germline ends. In DNA form, the CDR3 reads TGTGCCAGCAGCATACGGCCGGTTTCGACAGATACGCAGTATTTT. Translating gives CASSIRPVSTDTQYF.

In its sample, this clonotype was seen many times. This chain links TRBV6-6 with TRBJ2-3, with 7 positions matching TRBD1. Per germline, CDR1 MNHNY and CDR2 SVGAGI (reference sequence). This CDR3 is 16 amino acids long. Trimming removed 4 bases from V and 2 bases from J; junction bases left unmatched: 9. CDR3: CASSSTGTDLTDTQYF. The DNA for the CDR3 is TGTGCCAGCAGTTCCACCGGGACAGACCTCACAGATACGCAGTATTTT.

The CDR3 is CASRSTSDDYNEQFF. The CDR3 DNA is TGTGCCAGTAGATCCACTAGCGACGACTACAATGAGCAGTTCTTC. The rearrangement links TRBV19 to TRBJ2-1, with 7 bases fitting TRBD2. There are 15 residues in the CDR3. The V and J ends lost 6 bases and 3 bases, in that order; junction bases with no gene match: 8. Germline CDR1 LNHDA, CDR2 SQIVND (reference sequence).

About this clonotype itself: With a much larger clone just one base away, this may be a read error. The rearrangement links TRBV18 to TRBJ1-1; D not certain. Per the germline V gene, CDR1 is KGHSH and CDR2 is LQKENI. V was trimmed by 3 bases and J by 6 bases, leaving 23 bases between them. The CDR3 is made up of 17 amino acids. Written as DNA, the CDR3 is TGTGCCAGCTCACCCAGAGCAGCCTGGGGAACGGGCGCTGAAGCTTTCTTT. Encoded protein: CASSPRAAWGTGAEAFF.

This clonotype was seen many times. V gene TRBV20-1 combines with J gene TRBJ1-2; 7 bases agree with TRBD1. The germline V gene has CDR1 DFQATT and CDR2 SNEGSKA (reference sequence). This CDR3 contains 15 residues. V dropped 4 bases and J dropped 3; count of bases not matched to a gene: 11. The CDR3 bases are TGCAGTGCTATGGTTCCGGGGACAGAGTACTATGGCTACACCTTC. It specifies CSAMVPGTEYYGYTF.

This clonotype was picked up a small number of times. The chain couples TRBV4-1 to TRBJ1-1; D is unresolved. Germline CDR1 MGHRA, CDR2 YSYEKL. CDR3 length: 18 amino acids. V gave up 4 bases and J gave up 6 bases, with 27 bases separating them. The CDR3 loop is CASSPITRRTPGRSEAFF. DNA of the CDR3: TGCGCCAGCAGCCCCATCACTCGCCGAACCCCGGGTCGATCTGAAGCTTTCTTT.

This clonotype was picked up many times. The chain joins TRBV6-5 to TRBJ2-7; D is perhaps TRBD2 (5 bases). The CDR3 is made up of 11 amino acids. Germline V lookup: CDR1 MNHEY, CDR2 SVGAGI. Trimming removed 5 bases from V and 7 bases from J, with 9 bases in between. The CDR3 bases are TGTGCCAGCAGTCGCACGGGGGAGCAGTACTTC. It yields the protein CASSRTGEQYF.

Many counts were recorded for this clonotype. This chain uses TRBV20-1 with TRBJ1-5, with D possibly matching TRBD1 (5 bases). Germline CDR1 is DFQATT and CDR2 is SNEGSKA (reference sequence). The CDR3 totals 13 residues. V shed 1 base and J shed 3 bases, with 7 bases lying between them. As DNA, the CDR3 is TGCAGTGCTAGAGGGGGGTCCAATCAGCCCCAGCATTTT. Its translation is CSARGGSNQPQHF.

This clonotype occurred a few times. V and J are TRBV3-1 and TRBJ2-5; 8 bases are shared with TRBD2. Germline CDR1 and CDR2: LGHDT and YNNKEL (reference sequence). V lost 6 bases, J lost 0 bases, and 9 bases stayed unmatched. This CDR3 has 16 residues. The CDR3 loop reads CASRARGSGDQETQYF. CDR3 in DNA: TGTGCCAGCAGGGCGCGGGGTAGCGGGGACCAAGAGACCCAGTACTTC.

This clonotype was observed many times. This rearrangement joins TRBV6-2 or TRBV6-3 to TRBJ2-6; D call uncertain. This CDR3 has 15 amino acids. The germline V and J ends were trimmed by 2 bases and 3 bases, with 8 bases remaining between them. Germline V gives CDR1 MNHEY, CDR2 SVGEGT. As DNA, the CDR3 is TGTGCCAGCAGTTACAAGGGTGTTGGGGCCAACGTCCTGACTTTC. The encoded protein is CASSYKGVGANVLTF.

The table lists this clonotype with many counts. J is TRBJ2-7 and V is TRBV11-1; D is tentatively TRBD1 or TRBD2 (5 bases each). V was cut by 5 bases and J by 4 bases, with 9 bases left in between. The CDR3 runs 12 residues. Germline V gives CDR1 SGHAT, CDR2 FQDESV (reference sequence). Written as DNA, the CDR3 is TGTGCCAGCAGCCGCGAGGGGTACGAGCAGTACTTC. Translated: CASSREGYEQYF.

A few counts support this clonotype. V gene TRBV6-5 combines with J gene TRBJ2-1; D is perhaps TRBD2 (5 bases). Germline lookup yields CDR1 MNHEY and CDR2 SVGAGI. Trimming took off 8 bases at V and 5 bases at J, with 16 bases between the two ends. The CDR3 has 14 amino acids. This CDR3 is CASGLRTPNNEQFF. The CDR3 DNA reads as TGTGCCAGCGGACTGAGAACCCCGAACAATGAGCAGTTCTTC.

Many counts were recorded for this clonotype. The chain recombines TRBV28 with TRBJ2-7, with TRBD1 matching 7 bases. In germline, CDR1 is MDHEN, CDR2 SYDVKM. CDR3 size: 13 residues. J lost 3 bases, V lost 3 bases, and 2 bases had no gene match. CDR3 loop: CASSFGQDYEQYF. The DNA of the CDR3 is TGTGCCAGCAGTTTCGGACAGGACTACGAGCAGTACTTC.

This clonotype was recorded many times. The chain couples TRBV4-2 to TRBJ2-7; D is unresolved. The V and J ends lost 0 bases and 6 bases respectively, with 12 bases between them. Germline CDR1 LGHNA, CDR2 YNFKEQ. The CDR3 sequence is 14 residues long. The CDR3 DNA follows: TGTGCCAGCAGCCAAGAGAGTAGTAAGGGCGAGCAGTACTTC. Protein product: CASSQESSKGEQYF.

The rearrangement links TRBV28 to TRBJ2-2; 10 nucleotides match TRBD2. Germline V CDR1 and CDR2: MDHEN, SYDVKM. This CDR3 region has 17 residues. Trimming cost V 0 bases and J 1 base; bases outside gene matches: 2. The CDR3 sequence is CASSLWTSGLNTGELFF. The CDR3 DNA reads TGTGCCAGCAGTTTATGGACTAGCGGGCTGAACACCGGGGAGCTGTTTTTT.

Ten or more counts support this clonotype. The rearrangement joins TRBV18 to TRBJ1-5; no clear D gene. CDR3 length: 12 residues. Germline V lookup: CDR1 KGHSH, CDR2 LQKENI. V lost 5 bases, J lost 9 bases, and 11 bases lay in between. CDR3 DNA sequence: TGTGCCAGCTCAAGGCTGGAAGGGCCCCAGCATTTT. Its protein product is CASSRLEGPQHF.

This clonotype turned up a few times. The gene calls are TRBV5-4 and TRBJ2-2; D is perhaps TRBD1 (5 bases). Germline CDR1 SGHNT, CDR2 YYREEE (reference sequence). The CDR3 has 13 residues. V was cut by 4 bases and J by 1 base, with 5 bases left in between. CDR3 protein: CASSGQNTGELFF. The CDR3 nucleotides read TGTGCCAGCAGCGGACAGAACACCGGGGAGCTGTTTTTT.

A note on this clonotype: This may stem from a read error, because a much larger clone lies one nucleotide away. The chain couples TRBV28 to TRBJ2-1; D is perhaps TRBD2 (6 bases). The CDR3 consists of 15 residues. Germline V lookup: CDR1 MDHEN, CDR2 SYDVKM. V was trimmed by 5 bases and J by 6 bases, leaving 17 bases between them. The CDR3 region is CASSPGTLLFNEQFF. The CDR3 DNA sequence: TGTGCCAGCAGTCCCGGGACTCTTCTTTTCAATGAGCAGTTCTTC.

This clonotype was counted many times. The V and J genes are TRBV29-1 and TRBJ2-1; 7 bases line up with TRBD2. Germline CDR1 is SQVTM and CDR2 is ANQGSEA. The length of the CDR3 is 11 residues. Trimming at V came to 6 bases and at J to 16 bases, leaving 12 bases not matched to a gene. CDR3 sequence (DNA): TGCAGCGTGGGGGGGGACTTGCCCCGTTTCTTC. Translation: CSVGGDLPRFF.

This clonotype was found many times. The chain employs TRBV18 and TRBJ1-6; weak D call: TRBD1 (5 bases). Germline lookup yields CDR1 KGHSH and CDR2 LQKENI. The CDR3 contains 14 residues. V dropped 3 bases and J dropped 7 bases, with 10 bases sitting between them. As DNA, the CDR3 is TGTGCCAGCTCACCTGACAGTCGGAATTCACCCCTCCACTTT. This codes for CASSPDSRNSPLHF.

The V gene is TRBV27, the J gene TRBJ1-1; the D gene is possibly TRBD1 (6 bases). Germline values: CDR1 MNHEY, CDR2 SMNVEV (reference sequence). CDR3 length equals 14 residues. V was trimmed by 0 bases and J by 4 bases, leaving 9 bases between them. For the CDR3, the DNA is TGTGCCAGCAGTTTATCGGGGGGCCTCACTGAAGCTTTCTTT. Its translation: CASSLSGGLTEAFF.

J is TRBJ1-1 and V is TRBV5-1, with D tentatively TRBD1 (6 bases). Trimming took 2 bases from V and 1 from J, leaving 12 bases between them. Germline V gives CDR1 SGHRS, CDR2 YFSETQ. This CDR3 region has 15 residues. DNA of the CDR3: TGCGCCAGCAGCTTTTTTGGGGGCGAGAACACTGAAGCTTTCTTT. It is translated as CASSFFGGENTEAFF.

This chain's CDR3 is CASSQGDPAFTETQYF. As DNA, the CDR3 is TGTGCCAGCAGCCAAGGGGACCCTGCTTTCACGGAGACCCAGTACTTC. The chain joins TRBV4-2 to TRBJ2-5, with D perhaps assigned TRBD1 or TRBD2 (5 bases each). Germline V gene sequence: CDR1 LGHNA, CDR2 YNFKEQ. This CDR3 spans 16 amino acids. Trimming removed 1 base from V and 5 bases from J, with 17 bases in between.